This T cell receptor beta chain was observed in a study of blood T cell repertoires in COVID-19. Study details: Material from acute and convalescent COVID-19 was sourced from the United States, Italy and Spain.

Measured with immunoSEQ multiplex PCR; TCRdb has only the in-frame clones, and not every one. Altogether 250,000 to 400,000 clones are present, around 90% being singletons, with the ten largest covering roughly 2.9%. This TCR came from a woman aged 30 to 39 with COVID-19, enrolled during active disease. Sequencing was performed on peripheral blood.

The CDR3 DNA sequence: TGTGCCAGCAGATGGACAGGGGTTCTTATCTCGGAGACCCAGTACTTC. It codes for CASRWTGVLISETQYF. This sequence joins TRBV2 and TRBJ2-5, with 9 bases aligning to TRBD1. V was pared by 6 bases and J by 5 bases, with 13 bases of the junction left unmatched. This CDR3 spans 16 amino acids. The germline V gene encodes CDR1 SNHLY and CDR2 FYNNEI. Looking up the rest from reference TRBV2 and TRBJ2-5 gives the full variable domain: EPEVTQTPSHQVTQMGQEVILRCVPISNHLYFYWYRQILGQKVEFLVSFYNNEISEKSEIFDDQFSVERPDGSNFTLKIRSTKLEDSAMYFCASRWTGVLISETQYFGPGTRLLVL.